Presented here are 30 T cell receptor beta chains from one specimen sequenced in a study of shared clonotypes between healthy human individuals. TCRdb's table, derived via immunoSEQ multiplex PCR, lists solely in-frame clones and lacks some. Of about 530,000 clones listed, about three quarters were seen once; the top ten hold roughly an eighth. Sequencing was done on a sample of PBMCs. These receptors were obtained from a woman between 40 and 55 years old in good health. Some clones in this sample may be carry-over from other donors' samples.

The gene calls are TRBV5-1 and TRBJ2-7, with D possibly TRBD2 on 5 matching bases. Germline values: CDR1 SGHRS, CDR2 YFSETQ. CDR3 size: 18 residues. The V gene lost 0 bases and the J gene lost 0 bases, with 19 bases spanning the gap. The CDR3 spells CASSLVPSWLADSYEQYF. The CDR3 DNA follows: TGCGCCAGCAGCTTGGTCCCCTCTTGGCTAGCAGACTCCTACGAGCAGTACTTC.

The chain recombines TRBV19 with TRBJ2-5; D gene uncertain. The CDR3 loop spans 14 amino acids. The germline V gene has CDR1 LNHDA and CDR2 SQIVND (reference sequence). V was trimmed by 0 bases and J by 2 bases, leaving 7 bases between them. CDR3 sequence reads: CASSIDSAQETQYF. The CDR3 region has the DNA TGTGCCAGTAGTATAGATTCAGCGCAAGAGACCCAGTACTTC.

The V gene is TRBV5-5, the J gene TRBJ1-4; D ambiguous. V was pared by 4 bases and J by 8 bases, with 18 bases between. The CDR3 runs 15 residues. From germline, CDR1 is SGHKS and CDR2 YYEKEE (reference sequence). This CDR3 is CASSPNGDTGEKLFF. CDR3 in DNA: TGTGCCAGCAGCCCGAATGGGGATACGGGGGAAAAACTGTTTTTT.

This chain joins TRBV4-2 and TRBJ2-2, with a possible D match to TRBD1 (6 bases). Germline-derived CDR1 and CDR2 are LGHNA and YNFKEQ. The V gene lost 0 bases and the J gene lost 6 bases, with 14 bases spanning the gap. The CDR3 covers 16 residues. This CDR3 is CASSQDQGSWSGELFF. The CDR3 DNA follows: TGTGCCAGCAGCCAAGATCAGGGGAGTTGGTCCGGGGAGCTGTTTTTT.

This chain connects TRBV13 to TRBJ2-2; D call uncertain. Per germline, CDR1 PRHDT and CDR2 FYEKMQ (reference sequence). This CDR3 comprises 14 residues. V lost 5 bases, J lost 0 bases, and 7 bases lay in between. CDR3 in amino acids: CASSLLPNTGELFF. CDR3 sequence (DNA): TGTGCCAGCAGCCTACTACCGAACACCGGGGAGCTGTTTTTT.

The gene calls are TRBV20-1 and TRBJ2-2; D unresolved. This CDR3 is built from 11 residues. The germline CDR1 and CDR2 sequences are DFQATT and SNEGSKA (reference sequence). V lost 6 bases to trimming and J lost 7 bases, with 9 bases between them. CDR3 amino acids: CSASHGGELFF. CDR3 nucleotide sequence: TGCAGTGCCTCGCACGGCGGGGAGCTGTTTTTT.

The chain couples TRBV5-6 to TRBJ2-1; the D gene is possibly TRBD1 (6 bases). Germline V gene lookup returns CDR1 SGHDT and CDR2 YYEEEE. The CDR3 has 14 amino acids. V lost 3 bases, J lost 3 bases, and 10 bases lay in between. The CDR3 region has the DNA TGTGCCAGCAGCTATTGGACAGACTACAATGAGCAGTTCTTC. This sequence encodes CASSYWTDYNEQFF.

The rearrangement joins TRBV5-1 to TRBJ2-5; weak D call: TRBD2 (5 bases). The CDR3 contains 15 residues. Germline V lookup: CDR1 SGHRS, CDR2 YFSETQ. Between the trimmed V and J ends, which lost 2 bases and 1 base, there was a span of 12 bases. This chain's CDR3 is CASSFGGGGQETQYF. The CDR3 DNA follows: TGCGCCAGCAGCTTTGGCGGAGGCGGCCAAGAGACCCAGTACTTC.

The DNA for the CDR3 is TGTGCCAGCAGCTTAGGACAGGTTAACTATGGCTACACCTTC. It is translated as CASSLGQVNYGYTF. The rearrangement uses TRBV7-9 and TRBJ1-2; a weak D match, TRBD1 (6 bases). The germline V and J ends were trimmed by 1 base and 1 base, with 7 bases remaining between them. Germline loops: CDR1 SEHNR, CDR2 FQNEAQ (reference sequence). This CDR3 is built from 14 residues.

The chain combines TRBV28 with TRBJ1-1; 11 nucleotides line up with TRBD1. The CDR3 has 16 residues. Germline CDR1 and CDR2: MDHEN and SYDVKM. Trimming cost V 5 bases and J 4 bases; bases outside gene matches: 9. CDR3: CASSPHPGQGGTEAFF. The CDR3 DNA sequence: TGTGCCAGCAGTCCGCACCCGGGACAGGGGGGCACTGAAGCTTTCTTT.

This clone was seen at least ten times. The chain combines TRBV7-2 with TRBJ1-6; a weak D match, TRBD1 (6 bases). Germline-derived CDR1 and CDR2 are SGHTA and FQGNSA. Trimming took 2 bases from V and 4 from J, leaving 9 bases between them. This CDR3 has 15 residues. The CDR3 sequence is CASSLLGAYNSPLHF. Here the CDR3 DNA reads TGTGCCAGCAGCTTATTGGGGGCGTATAATTCACCCCTCCACTTT.

The J gene is TRBJ1-2, the V gene TRBV4-1; no firm D call. The CDR3 has 15 amino acids. In germline, CDR1 is MGHRA, CDR2 YSYEKL. V lost 3 bases and J 4 bases, leaving 15 bases between the germline ends. This CDR3 reads CASSQPDMGIYGYTF. DNA of the CDR3: TGCGCCAGCAGCCAGCCCGATATGGGGATCTATGGCTACACCTTC.

J is TRBJ2-7 and V is TRBV4-2; 11 bases match TRBD2. In germline, CDR1 is LGHNA, CDR2 YNFKEQ. The V and J ends lost 3 bases and 3 bases, in that order; junction bases with no gene match: 4. The CDR3 contains 15 residues. This chain's CDR3 is CASSQLAGGRYEQYF. The CDR3 DNA sequence: TGTGCCAGCAGCCAGTTAGCGGGAGGGCGCTACGAGCAGTACTTC.

V usage is TRBV27 and J usage is TRBJ1-2; the D gene is possibly TRBD1 (5 bases). This CDR3 spans 14 amino acids. CDR1 is MNHEY and CDR2 is SMNVEV in the germline V gene (reference sequence). Trimming pared 6 bases from V and 5 bases from J, leaving 16 bases between. CDR3 residues: CASRGQGLHYGYTF. The CDR3 region has the DNA TGTGCCAGCAGAGGGCAGGGTCTACATTATGGCTACACCTTC.

The rearrangement uses TRBV29-1 and TRBJ2-1, with 8 bases aligning to TRBD2. Germline assignment: CDR1 SQVTM and CDR2 ANQGSEA. There are 15 residues in the CDR3. The junction had 5 bases not matched to a gene; V was cut back by 4 bases and J by 0 bases. CDR3 sequence reads: CSVGSSGFSYNEQFF. In nucleotides, the CDR3 is TGCAGCGTTGGATCTAGCGGGTTCTCCTACAATGAGCAGTTCTTC.

The CDR3 is CASIAGLAGTGELFF. CDR3 DNA: TGTGCCAGCATAGCGGGACTAGCGGGCACCGGGGAGCTGTTTTTT. The chain carries TRBV2 and TRBJ2-2, with 12 bases that match TRBD2. This CDR3 has 15 amino acids. CDR1 is SNHLY, CDR2 FYNNEI, per germline. V lost 7 bases, J lost 4 bases, and 4 bases stayed unmatched. The full variable domain, with the rest looked up from reference TRBV2 and TRBJ2-2, is EPEVTQTPSHQVTQMGQEVILRCVPISNHLYFYWYRQILGQKVEFLVSFYNNEISEKSEIFDDQFSVERPDGSNFTLKIRSTKLEDSAMYFCASIAGLAGTGELFFGEGSRLTVL.

The V call is TRBV27, the J call TRBJ2-2; 7 bases map to TRBD2. J gave up 7 bases and V 5 bases, and 4 bases lay outside the gene matches. This CDR3 has 13 residues. CDR1 MNHEY and CDR2 SMNVEV come from the germline V gene (reference sequence). Here the CDR3 DNA reads TGTGCCAGCAGTCCCTGGGGGGGCGGGGAGCTGTTTTTT. Translation: CASSPWGGGELFF.

This chain connects TRBV10-1 to TRBJ2-1, with 7 nucleotides matching TRBD1. Trimming took 2 bases from V and 6 from J; bases not matched to a gene: 10. CDR1 and CDR2 (germline): WNHNN, SYGVQD (reference sequence). The CDR3 loop spans 16 amino acids. In DNA form, the CDR3 reads TGCGCCAGCAGTGAGGTAGGGACAGTTTATACCAATGAGCAGTTCTTC. It translates to CASSEVGTVYTNEQFF.

In DNA, the CDR3 is TGTGCCAGTCACAGCGGGAGGGGCAATGAGCAGTTCTTC. It yields the protein CASHSGRGNEQFF. The chain has TRBV19 and TRBJ2-1, with 10 bases lining up with TRBD2. V gave up 8 bases and J gave up 6 bases; unmatched junction bases: 4. CDR3 length: 13 residues. CDR1 and CDR2 from the germline V gene are LNHDA and SQIVND (reference sequence).

This chain joins TRBV11-2 and TRBJ1-4, with D hard to call. The V end was cut by 7 bases, the J end by 7 bases, with 28 bases between. The CDR3 contains 18 residues. The germline CDR1 and CDR2 sequences are SGHAT and FQNNGV. The CDR3 sequence is CASTMRGVAPYVAEKLFF. CDR3 in DNA: TGTGCCAGCACTATGCGGGGTGTGGCCCCTTATGTGGCTGAAAAACTGTTTTTT.

The rearrangement links TRBV28 to TRBJ2-7; D not certain. The V end lost 2 bases, the J end lost 7 bases, and 6 bases lay between the germline ends. CDR1 MDHEN and CDR2 SYDVKM come from the germline V gene. The CDR3 has 11 amino acids. The CDR3 DNA follows: TGTGCCAGCAGTTTAACAACGGAGCAGTACTTC. Translating gives CASSLTTEQYF.

This clone was recorded once. J is TRBJ2-7 and V is TRBV18, with 7 bases fitting TRBD2. Trimming took 0 bases from V and 4 from J; bases not matched to a gene: 6. This CDR3 is 15 amino acids long. Germline assignment: CDR1 KGHSH and CDR2 LQKENI. This CDR3 reads CASSPPGGGRYEQYF. The CDR3 region has the DNA TGTGCCAGCTCACCACCTGGGGGGGGACGGTACGAGCAGTACTTC.

This chain connects TRBV7-6 to TRBJ2-3; 14 bases align to TRBD2. Germline loops: CDR1 SGHVS, CDR2 FNYEAQ. V shed 5 bases, J shed 5 bases, and the junction held 6 bases outside the gene matches. The CDR3 consists of 16 residues. In DNA, the CDR3 is TGTGCCAGCAGCATGGGACTAGCGGGAGTTCAAGATACGCAGTATTTT. Protein: CASSMGLAGVQDTQYF.

The sample holds one count of this clone. This chain links TRBV30 with TRBJ1-5; possible D gene TRBD1, 6 bases. In germline, CDR1 is GTSNPN, CDR2 SVGIG (reference sequence). The germline V and J ends were trimmed by 1 base and 6 bases, with 13 bases remaining between them. CDR3 length: 14 amino acids. This CDR3 is CAWSDGGLGQPQHF. DNA for the CDR3: TGTGCCTGGAGTGACGGGGGCTTAGGTCAGCCCCAGCATTTT.

This rearrangement joins TRBV9 to TRBJ2-3; 10 nucleotides match TRBD2. CDR3 length: 18 residues. Germline assignment: CDR1 SGDLS and CDR2 YYNGEE. V shed 0 bases and J 1 base; nucleotides not matched to a gene: 8. DNA of the CDR3: TGTGCCAGCAGCGTAGTACGAGCGGGAGGGCCCGGCACAGATACGCAGTATTTT. This sequence encodes CASSVVRAGGPGTDTQYF.

This chain joins TRBV4-3 and TRBJ2-7, with D unresolved. V was clipped by 0 bases and J by 4 bases, with 19 bases between them. The CDR3 runs 17 residues. The V gene's germline CDR1 is LGHNA and CDR2 YSLEER. The CDR3 sequence is CASSQDLRGAPWYEQYF. In DNA, the CDR3 is TGCGCCAGCAGCCAAGATCTAAGAGGAGCCCCCTGGTACGAGCAGTACTTC.

The J gene is TRBJ1-5, the V gene TRBV7-8; a possible D gene is TRBD1 (5 bases). The germline V gene encodes CDR1 SGHVS and CDR2 FQNEAQ. Trimming took off 1 base at V and 6 bases at J, with 7 bases between the two ends. CDR3 length: 13 amino acids. The CDR3: CASSLGGSQPQHF. DNA for the CDR3: TGTGCCAGCAGCTTAGGGGGGAGTCAGCCCCAGCATTTT. The full variable domain, in which reference TRBV7-8 and TRBJ1-5 provide the parts outside the CDR3, is GAGVSQSPRYKVAKRGQDVALRCDPISGHVSLFWYQQALGQGPEFLTYFQNEAQLDKSGLPSDRFFAERPEGSVSTLKIQRTQQEDSAVYLCASSLGGSQPQHFGDGTRLSIL.

J is TRBJ2-7 and V is TRBV6-1, with TRBD1 as a possible D gene (6 bases). The CDR3 length is 13 residues. Germline CDR1 reads MNHNS; CDR2 reads SASEGT. V lost 4 bases and J 7 bases, leaving 14 bases between the germline ends. The CDR3 bases are TGTGCCAGCAGTGGGACAGCGATGGGGGAGCAGTACTTC. Residues: CASSGTAMGEQYF.

This clone is a singleton in its sample. The chain carries TRBV5-4 and TRBJ1-2; D is undetermined. This CDR3 contains 15 residues. The germline V and J ends were trimmed by 1 base and 5 bases, with 15 bases remaining between them. Per germline, CDR1 SGHNT and CDR2 YYREEE (reference sequence). CDR3 residues: CASSLYRGEAYGYTF. In DNA, the CDR3 is TGTGCCAGCAGCTTGTACCGGGGAGAGGCGTATGGCTACACCTTC.

V gene TRBV5-1 combines with J gene TRBJ2-3; tentatively, D is TRBD1 (6 bases). V lost 0 bases to trimming and J lost 5 bases, with 10 bases between them. Looked up from germline, CDR1 is SGHRS and CDR2 is YFSETQ. CDR3 length: 14 amino acids. The DNA for the CDR3 is TGCGCCAGCAGCTTGGGGAACAGGGAAGATACGCAGTATTTT. This codes for CASSLGNREDTQYF.